These 17 T cell receptor beta chains came from one sample sequenced in a study of early T cells in non-severe SARS-CoV-2 infection. MiXCR, run by TCRdb on the 5' RACE reads, gives a single entry per CDR3 protein. The sample has more than 60,000 distinct CDR3 sequences, around 13% seen once. Sequencing was carried out using whole blood. All receptors derive from an adult who was a healthcare worker with PCR-confirmed SARS-CoV-2 infection or an uninfected control (not recorded which).

On this clonotype: A much larger clonotype is one base distant, so this may be a read error. The chain has TRBV28 and TRBJ2-7; possibly TRBD2 for D (6 bases). The CDR3 totals 12 residues. Germline V gives CDR1 MDHEN, CDR2 SYDVKM. CDR3 in amino acids: CVTWDSVVKQYF. The CDR3 DNA is TGTGTCACGTGGGACTCGGTAGTGAAGCAGTACTTC.

The V and J genes are TRBV20-1 and TRBJ2-5; TRBD2 is a possible D gene (5 bases). This CDR3 has 15 amino acids. With 0 bases removed from V and 5 bases from J, the gap between germline ends came to 16 bases. Per germline, CDR1 DFQATT and CDR2 SNEGSKA (reference sequence). For the CDR3, the DNA is TGCAGTGCTAGAGATAAACGGAGGTCCGGCGAGACCCAGTACTTC. Its protein product is CSARDKRRSGETQYF.

The CDR3 sequence: CASSPDRGRANYGYTF. CDR3 nucleotide sequence: TGTGCCAGCAGCCCAGACAGGGGGCGGGCCAACTATGGCTACACCTTC. The chain uses TRBV5-6 and TRBJ1-2; 10 bases are a match to TRBD1. V lost 4 bases, J lost 2 bases, and 8 bases stayed unmatched. Per germline, CDR1 SGHDT and CDR2 YYEEEE. The CDR3 contains 16 residues.

V usage is TRBV6-5 and J usage is TRBJ2-5, with D maybe TRBD2 (5 bases). The CDR3 is 15 amino acids. From germline, CDR1 is MNHEY and CDR2 SVGAGI. The germline V and J ends were trimmed by 0 bases and 1 base, with 9 bases remaining between them. CDR3 coding DNA: TGTGCCAGCAGTTACTCCGGACTGCTCCAAGAGACCCAGTACTTC. Its translation: CASSYSGLLQETQYF.

The rearrangement joins TRBV6-5 to TRBJ1-5; TRBD1 is a possible D gene (5 bases). The V gene's germline CDR1 is MNHEY and CDR2 SVGAGI. The V end was cut by 7 bases, the J end by 3 bases, with 13 bases between. The CDR3 totals 14 residues. CDR3 protein: CASKRDVLNQPQHF. The CDR3 DNA reads TGTGCCAGCAAAAGGGACGTCCTCAATCAGCCCCAGCATTTT.

This clonotype has just a few counts. The gene calls are TRBV20-1 and TRBJ1-5; D is perhaps TRBD1 (5 bases). CDR1 is DFQATT and CDR2 is SNEGSKA in the germline V gene (reference sequence). Trimming removed 7 bases at V and 1 base at J, with 14 bases between. There are 14 residues in the CDR3. CDR3 region: CSVRGAGSNQPQHF. Written as DNA, the CDR3 is TGCAGTGTTAGGGGCGCGGGAAGCAATCAGCCCCAGCATTTT.

This clonotype was detected many times. The chain uses TRBV28 and TRBJ1-2; 7 bases fit TRBD1. The CDR3 consists of 18 residues. Looked up from germline, CDR1 is MDHEN and CDR2 is SYDVKM. V shed 4 bases, J shed 4 bases, and the junction held 18 bases outside the gene matches. In DNA, the CDR3 is TGTGCCAGCAGTTCCCCAGGGGGTTCGGGACAAGCCCGCTATGGCTACACCTTC. It encodes CASSSPGGSGQARYGYTF.

This clonotype came up a few times. The chain links TRBV15 to TRBJ2-4; D is ambiguous. Trimming removed 3 bases from V and 0 bases from J, with 12 bases in between. The CDR3 is 16 residues long. CDR1 LNHNV and CDR2 YYDKDF come from the germline V gene (reference sequence). CDR3 protein: CATSSLLQLAKNIQYF. In DNA form, the CDR3 reads TGTGCCACCAGCAGTCTTTTACAGCTAGCCAAAAACATTCAGTACTTC.

The V gene is TRBV5-1, the J gene TRBJ1-3; D remains ambiguous. V was shortened by 7 bases and J by 3 bases, with 8 bases between the two germline ends. CDR1 and CDR2 (germline): SGHRS, YFSETQ. CDR3 size: 12 residues. The CDR3 DNA reads TGCGCCAGCTCCGAAAGTGGAAACACCATATATTTT. Translating it yields CASSESGNTIYF.

This clonotype was found a few times. The chain recombines TRBV27 with TRBJ2-7, with TRBD1 matching 9 bases. V trimming: 5 bases; J trimming: 2 bases; junction bases outside the gene matches: 7. This CDR3 spans 15 amino acids. Germline values: CDR1 MNHEY, CDR2 SMNVEV (reference sequence). The CDR3 sequence: CASSAPRQGAYEQYF. The CDR3 DNA follows: TGTGCCAGCAGTGCCCCAAGACAGGGGGCCTACGAGCAGTACTTC.

The chain couples TRBV11-2 to TRBJ2-2; D remains ambiguous. The CDR3 is made up of 14 amino acids. V lost 2 bases and J 6 bases, leaving 10 bases between the germline ends. Germline values: CDR1 SGHAT, CDR2 FQNNGV. CDR3 nucleotide sequence: TGTGCCAGCAGCTTAATCGGCGGATCCGGGGAGCTGTTTTTT. It yields the protein CASSLIGGSGELFF.

There are a few counts of this clonotype. V and J are TRBV10-3 and TRBJ1-5; no definite D call. Germline CDR1 and CDR2: ENHRY and SYGVKD. The CDR3 contains 15 residues. The germline V and J ends were trimmed by 6 bases and 3 bases, with 15 bases remaining between them. The CDR3 region is CAISEGSALNQPQHF. Here the CDR3 DNA reads TGTGCCATCAGCGAGGGCTCTGCCCTCAATCAGCCCCAGCATTTT.

This clonotype was picked up a small number of times. The chain is built from TRBV11-2 and TRBJ2-5, with 8 positions matching TRBD2. There are 17 residues in the CDR3. The V segment lost 2 bases and the J segment 5 bases; nucleotides outside the gene matches: 13. Germline V CDR1 and CDR2: SGHAT, FQNNGV. CDR3 in amino acids: CASSLRGAGEVLETQYF. DNA of the CDR3: TGTGCCAGCAGCTTAAGAGGAGCGGGAGAAGTGTTGGAGACCCAGTACTTC.

This chain links TRBV20-1 with TRBJ2-7; 8 bases are a match to TRBD1. The CDR3 consists of 15 residues. V trimming: 0 bases; J trimming: 2 bases; junction bases outside the gene matches: 6. In germline, CDR1 is DFQATT, CDR2 SNEGSKA (reference sequence). In nucleotides, the CDR3 is TGCAGTGCTAGAGACCCGAGACAGGGGCCCTACGAGCAGTACTTC. Translation gives CSARDPRQGPYEQYF.

The J gene is TRBJ2-5, the V gene TRBV30, with D possibly being TRBD1 (5 bases). Deletions cut 3 bases from V and 1 base from J, with 12 bases between. Germline V gives CDR1 GTSNPN, CDR2 SVGIG (reference sequence). The CDR3 is made up of 14 amino acids. This CDR3 reads CAWSLDSIQETQYF. CDR3 bases: TGTGCCTGGAGCCTCGACAGTATCCAAGAGACCCAGTACTTC.

V gene TRBV29-1 combines with J gene TRBJ2-3; 11 bases map to TRBD1. The CDR3 consists of 15 residues. Germline CDR1 reads SQVTM; CDR2 reads ANQGSEA. V dropped 5 bases and J dropped 4; count of bases not matched to a gene: 8. This CDR3 reads CSVSRDRGTADTQYF. The CDR3 bases are TGCAGCGTTAGTCGGGACAGGGGGACGGCAGATACGCAGTATTTT.

This clonotype has only a few counts. The V call is TRBV19, the J call TRBJ1-4; D remains unclear. The CDR3 contains 14 residues. Germline V gene data show CDR1 as LNHDA and CDR2 as SQIVND (reference sequence). The V gene lost 6 bases and the J gene lost 4 bases, with 12 bases spanning the gap. The CDR3 nucleotides read TGTGCCAGTAGCCGGCGGCCCGATAATGAAAAACTGTTTTTT. Translation gives CASSRRPDNEKLFF.